This record concerns one T cell receptor (beta chain) sequence. Its antigen is not known. Sequence at one end of the junction differs from germline and may be a read error. The CDR3 sequence is 15 residues long. Germline V gives CDR1 MNHEY, CDR2 SVGAGI. Unsorted whole blood supplied the blood RNA, and germline DNA was isolated too. This specimen belongs to a study of tumor-infiltrating lymphocytes in primary liver carcinoma. A constant-region primer served to make TCR beta cDNA from about 500 ng total RNA. ARM-PCR, slightly modified, supplied the TCR beta libraries through three nested multiplex PCR rounds. The first two PCR rounds used TRBV1-TRBV30 primers with a Cbeta primer, roughly 10 cycles each. TCRdb reprocessed the multiplex PCR reads via MiXCR and lists one record per CDR3 protein. The sample has about 200,000 distinct CDR3 sequences; 65% are singletons. Study outcomes and limitations: The 250 largest clones made up significantly more of tumor than blood repertoires (p = 0.039).

The TCR sequence derives from a woman aged 60-70 years with primary liver carcinoma and hepatitis B virus infection. The sequenced sample was peripheral blood. The gene calls are TRBV6-5 and TRBJ1-5; TRBD1 matches 7 bases. The CDR3 here is CASRPDRASNQPQHF. DNA for the CDR3: TGTGCCAGCAGGCCTGACAGGGCTAGCAATCAGCCTCAGCATTTT.